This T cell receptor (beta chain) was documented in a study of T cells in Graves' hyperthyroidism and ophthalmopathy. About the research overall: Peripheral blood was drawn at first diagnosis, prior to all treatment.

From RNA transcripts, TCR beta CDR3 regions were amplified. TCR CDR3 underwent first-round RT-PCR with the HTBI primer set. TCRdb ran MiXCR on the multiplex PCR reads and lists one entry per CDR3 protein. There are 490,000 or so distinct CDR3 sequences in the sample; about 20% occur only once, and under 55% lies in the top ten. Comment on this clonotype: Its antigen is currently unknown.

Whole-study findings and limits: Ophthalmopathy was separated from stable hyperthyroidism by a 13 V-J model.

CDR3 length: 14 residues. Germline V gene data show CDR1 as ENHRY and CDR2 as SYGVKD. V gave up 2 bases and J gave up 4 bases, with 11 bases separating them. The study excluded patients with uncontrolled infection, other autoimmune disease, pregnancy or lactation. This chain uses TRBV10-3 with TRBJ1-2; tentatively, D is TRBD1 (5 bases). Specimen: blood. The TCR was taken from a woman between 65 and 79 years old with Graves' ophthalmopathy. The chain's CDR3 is CAISEGGVGYGYTF. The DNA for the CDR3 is TGTGCCATCAGTGAGGGGGGTGTAGGCTATGGCTACACCTTC.